This T cell receptor (beta chain) was found in a study of beta chain features in type 1 diabetes. Study context: Age, gender, cell numbers and subset yield matched between patients and controls. General observations from the study: Among type 1 diabetes patients, VDJ junctions had fewer insertions and more deletions.

For this clone: The antigen is undetermined.

The investigators reverse transcribed all of the isolated RNA, so they sequenced expressed TCRB transcripts. Repertoires were generated with immunoSEQ multiplex PCR, while TCRdb's copy carries only in-frame clones and drops some. This table has 150,000 to 200,000 clones, about 9.1% appearing once. Purity exceeded 95% in all sorted populations. Germline V CDR1 and CDR2: MDHEN, SYDVKM. V shed 7 bases and J 5 bases; nucleotides not matched to a gene: 7. The CDR3 consists of 13 residues. Sequenced sample: central memory CD4+ T cells from blood. The clonotype originates from a woman aged 18-30 years in good health. The chain combines TRBV28 with TRBJ2-7; TRBD2 matches at 8 bases. This CDR3 is CASTPGGGNEQYF. DNA of the CDR3: TGTGCCAGCACCCCGGGAGGGGGGAACGAGCAGTACTTC.